The 27 T cell receptor beta chains in this list originate from one sample, sequenced in a study of T cell changes during pregnancy in multiple sclerosis. This table comes from immunoSEQ multiplex PCR, and its TCRdb copy is limited to in-frame clones, with some not included. The sample records about 110,000 clones, around 90% being singletons. The sample was peripheral blood, taken after pregnancy. These receptors originate from a female donor with multiple sclerosis, enrolled in a pregnancy study.

The chain couples TRBV5-4 to TRBJ2-4, with TRBD2 matching 7 bases. The CDR3 has 13 residues. Losses at the gene ends were 4 bases for V and 12 bases for J; bases not matched to a gene: 10. From germline, CDR1 is SGHNT and CDR2 YYREEE (reference sequence). The CDR3 nucleotides read TGTGCCAGCAGCAGCAACCGGGACTACCATCAGTACTTC. It yields the protein CASSSNRDYHQYF.

V is TRBV19 and J is TRBJ2-1, with D possibly being TRBD1 (5 bases). CDR3 length: 14 residues. Germline assignment: CDR1 LNHDA and CDR2 SQIVND (reference sequence). V gave up 6 bases and J gave up 5 bases, with 14 bases separating them. CDR3 residues: CASRVGDPHNEQFF. Here the CDR3 DNA reads TGTGCCAGTAGAGTAGGGGATCCCCACAATGAGCAGTTCTTC.

The V and J genes are TRBV2 and TRBJ2-5; 11 bases match TRBD1. The germline V gene encodes CDR1 SNHLY and CDR2 FYNNEI. The CDR3 is 14 amino acids. The ends lost 9 bases at V and 2 bases at J; junction bases unmatched: 5. The CDR3 here is CASGTGGGQETQYF. The CDR3 coding sequence is TGTGCCAGTGGGACAGGGGGGGGTCAAGAGACCCAGTACTTC.

J is TRBJ2-3 and V is TRBV5-1, with D possibly matching TRBD1 (6 bases). V was clipped by 3 bases and J by 0 bases, with 11 bases between them. Germline V gives CDR1 SGHRS, CDR2 YFSETQ. The CDR3 consists of 15 residues. CDR3 amino acids: CASSSTGESTDTQYF. In DNA, the CDR3 is TGCGCCAGCAGCTCGACAGGAGAGAGCACAGATACGCAGTATTTT. Filled out from reference TRBV5-1 and TRBJ2-3, the complete variable domain reads KAGVTQTPRYLIKTRGQQVTLSCSPISGHRSVSWYQQTPGQGLQFLFEYFSETQRNKGNFPGRFSGRQFSNSRSEMNVSTLELGDSALYLCASSSTGESTDTQYFGPGTRLTVL.

The chain recombines TRBV20-1 with TRBJ2-3; D is unclear. Germline V lookup: CDR1 DFQATT, CDR2 SNEGSKA (reference sequence). Trimming left V 3 bases short and J 5 bases short, with 6 bases between. This CDR3 spans 11 amino acids. The CDR3 protein is CSASGGDTQYF. In DNA form, the CDR3 reads TGCAGTGCTAGCGGCGGAGATACGCAGTATTTT.

V and J are TRBV5-6 and TRBJ1-3; D not certain. The CDR3 is 18 amino acids. Per germline, CDR1 SGHDT and CDR2 YYEEEE. Trimming cost V 0 bases and J 0 bases, with 16 bases left between them. In DNA, the CDR3 is TGTGCCAGCAGCTTGGGTCAGCGGAGGTACAGCTCTGGAAACACCATATATTTT. This encodes CASSLGQRRYSSGNTIYF.

The V and J genes are TRBV5-5 and TRBJ2-7; D is unclear. The germline gives CDR1 SGHKS, CDR2 YYEKEE (reference sequence). This CDR3 spans 15 amino acids. The V and J ends lost 2 bases and 3 bases respectively, with 15 bases between them. The CDR3 here is CASSLITGWSYEQYF. The CDR3 DNA reads TGTGCCAGCAGCTTAATAACCGGTTGGAGCTACGAGCAGTACTTC.

The chain links TRBV4-1 to TRBJ1-6; tentative D call: TRBD1 (5 bases). This CDR3 is 17 amino acids long. The V gene lost 4 bases and the J gene lost 6 bases, with 19 bases spanning the gap. Germline assignment: CDR1 MGHRA and CDR2 YSYEKL. CDR3 region: CASSRLDGGQGNSPLHF. The CDR3 bases are TGCGCCAGCAGCCGCCTTGATGGAGGGCAGGGTAATTCACCCCTCCACTTT.

V usage is TRBV30 and J usage is TRBJ2-3, with 15 positions matching TRBD2. Germline CDR1 GTSNPN, CDR2 SVGIG (reference sequence). The CDR3 is made up of 19 amino acids. V lost 2 bases, J lost 0 bases, and 9 bases stayed unmatched. CDR3 nucleotides: TGTGCCTGGAGTCAGGGACTAGCGGGGGGACCTTTTAGCACAGATACGCAGTATTTT. This translates into CAWSQGLAGGPFSTDTQYF.

On this clone: This same CDR3 is encoded by further DNA sequences in the sample. This chain connects TRBV6-5 to TRBJ1-1, with a tentative D call TRBD1 (6 bases). CDR3 size: 14 residues. Germline-derived CDR1 and CDR2 are MNHEY and SVGAGI. Trimming cost V 3 bases and J 1 base, with 9 bases left between them. CDR3 nucleotides: TGTGCCAGCAGTTATTCACAGGGGAACACTGAAGCTTTCTTT. Its translation is CASSYSQGNTEAFF.

This chain uses TRBV7-9 with TRBJ1-1; no clear D. CDR3 length equals 16 residues. V lost 1 base, J lost 7 bases, and 19 bases lay in between. Germline V lookup: CDR1 SEHNR, CDR2 FQNEAQ (reference sequence). CDR3 loop: CASSLVGGRRRDEAFF. DNA of the CDR3: TGTGCCAGCAGCTTAGTTGGAGGACGTAGGCGGGATGAAGCTTTCTTT.

This chain connects TRBV30 to TRBJ1-2; D is undetermined. The V gene lost 2 bases and the J gene lost 0 bases, with 13 bases spanning the gap. The CDR3 sequence is 15 residues long. Germline loops: CDR1 GTSNPN, CDR2 SVGIG (reference sequence). The CDR3 DNA reads TGTGCCTGGAGTCCAAGGAGGGTCTCTAACTATGGCTACACCTTC. As protein: CAWSPRRVSNYGYTF.

The CDR3 here is CASSPGRTGNTEAFF. In nucleotides, the CDR3 is TGTGCCAGCTCACCAGGGCGGACAGGGAACACTGAAGCTTTCTTT. V and J are TRBV18 and TRBJ1-1; 7 bases fit TRBD1. The CDR3 totals 15 residues. CDR1 and CDR2 (germline): KGHSH, LQKENI. V shed 2 bases, J shed 1 base, and the junction held 4 bases outside the gene matches.

V gene TRBV28 combines with J gene TRBJ2-6; no clear D. V lost 0 bases and J lost 2, with 5 bases in between. CDR1 and CDR2 (germline): MDHEN, SYDVKM. The CDR3 spans 15 residues. The CDR3, as DNA: TGTGCCAGCAGTTTATGGCAGACTGGGGCCAACGTCCTGACTTTC. Translation gives CASSLWQTGANVLTF.

The rearrangement joins TRBV4-1 to TRBJ2-5, with D possibly matching TRBD1 (5 bases). V shed 3 bases and J shed 5 bases, with 13 bases lying between them. The CDR3 consists of 14 residues. The germline V gene encodes CDR1 MGHRA and CDR2 YSYEKL. CDR3 DNA sequence: TGCGCCAGCAGCCACCTTCTACAGGTCGAGACCCAGTACTTC. It translates to CASSHLLQVETQYF.

This clone appeared a few times. The chain combines TRBV18 with TRBJ2-5; D remains unclear. Germline V gene sequence: CDR1 KGHSH, CDR2 LQKENI. V shed 0 bases and J shed 4 bases, with 9 bases lying between them. The CDR3 length is 14 residues. CDR3 loop: CASSPPAVRETQYF. The DNA for the CDR3 is TGTGCCAGCTCACCACCGGCAGTCAGAGAGACCCAGTACTTC.

The V call is TRBV25-1, the J call TRBJ1-1; TRBD1 matches 7 bases. This CDR3 is 13 amino acids long. The germline V gene encodes CDR1 MGHDK and CDR2 SYGVNS. V lost 7 bases, J lost 3 bases, and 5 bases stayed unmatched. As DNA, the CDR3 is TGTGCCAGCACGCAGGGGGGATACACTGAAGCTTTCTTT. Protein product: CASTQGGYTEAFF. Supplemented by reference TRBV25-1 and TRBJ1-1, the full variable domain reads EADIYQTPRYLVIGTGKKITLECSQTMGHDKMYWYQQDPGMELHLIHYSYGVNSTEKGDLSSESTVSRIRTEHFPLTLESARPSHTSQYLCASTQGGYTEAFFGQGTRLTVV.

V and J are TRBV21-1 and TRBJ2-7; the table's D call, TRBD2, was not checked against the DNA. TRBV21-1 has pseudogene status. The CDR3 consists of 15 residues. The CDR3 sequence is CASSKVTSGGYEQYF. The CDR3, as DNA: TGTGCCAGCAGCAAAGTTACCAGCGGGGGTTACGAGCAGTACTTC.

The V and J genes are TRBV30 and TRBJ2-7; perhaps TRBD1 as D (5 bases). Germline V gene data show CDR1 as GTSNPN and CDR2 as SVGIG (reference sequence). V shed 5 bases and J shed 8 bases, with 13 bases lying between them. The CDR3 extends over 11 amino acids. CDR3 sequence: CAWAPGSQQYF. As DNA, the CDR3 is TGTGCCTGGGCCCCAGGGTCGCAGCAGTACTTC.

This sequence joins TRBV6-6 and TRBJ2-7, with no clear D. The CDR3 runs to 14 residues. Germline values: CDR1 MNHNY, CDR2 SVGAGI (reference sequence). With 7 bases removed from V and 5 bases from J, the gap between germline ends came to 18 bases. The CDR3 coding sequence is TGTGCCAGCACGAACGGGTTCGCAGAGAACGAGCAGTACTTC. Its translation is CASTNGFAENEQYF.

The chain has TRBV20-1 and TRBJ2-7; tentative D call: TRBD1 (5 bases). The CDR3 spans 11 residues. V was cut by 6 bases and J by 4 bases, with 10 bases left in between. Looked up from germline, CDR1 is DFQATT and CDR2 is SNEGSKA (reference sequence). The CDR3 DNA follows: TGCAGTGCCAGACAGACTTACGAGCAGTACTTC. It specifies CSARQTYEQYF.

The chain joins TRBV5-8 to TRBJ2-2, with 8 nucleotides matching TRBD2. V shed 5 bases, J shed 5 bases, and the junction held 11 bases outside the gene matches. The length of the CDR3 is 16 residues. Looked up from germline, CDR1 is SGHTS and CDR2 is YDEGEE. CDR3 amino acids: CASRAREGLRTGELFF. CDR3 coding DNA: TGTGCCAGCAGGGCCCGGGAGGGCCTTCGAACCGGGGAGCTGTTTTTT.

The J gene is TRBJ2-7, the V gene TRBV27, with a possible D match to TRBD2 (5 bases). This CDR3 spans 16 amino acids. Germline values: CDR1 MNHEY, CDR2 SMNVEV (reference sequence). The V end was cut by 8 bases, the J end by 3 bases, with 23 bases between. The CDR3 here is CASRLSASGWNYEQYF. CDR3 DNA: TGTGCCAGCCGCCTCTCGGCCTCGGGATGGAACTACGAGCAGTACTTC.

This clone was seen once. The chain uses TRBV5-8 and TRBJ1-2, with no clear D. Germline V CDR1 and CDR2: SGHTS, YDEGEE. V was shortened by 2 bases and J by 6 bases, with 17 bases between the two germline ends. The CDR3 consists of 15 residues. CDR3 protein: CASSFVRGGIHGYTF. The DNA for the CDR3 is TGTGCCAGCAGCTTTGTTCGAGGTGGTATCCATGGCTACACCTTC.

V gene TRBV30 combines with J gene TRBJ1-5; a weak D match, TRBD1 (5 bases). V shed 2 bases and J shed 4 bases, with 9 bases lying between them. The CDR3 spans 13 residues. Germline lookup yields CDR1 GTSNPN and CDR2 SVGIG (reference sequence). CDR3 nucleotides: TGTGCCTGGAGTTCTGCAGGGAATCAGCCCCAGCATTTT. Protein sequence: CAWSSAGNQPQHF.

This clone was counted once. This chain uses TRBV19 with TRBJ2-7; possible D gene TRBD2, 6 bases. Per germline, CDR1 LNHDA and CDR2 SQIVND (reference sequence). Trimming pared 8 bases from V and 7 bases from J, leaving 18 bases between. This CDR3 spans 13 amino acids. The CDR3 spells CASGVALGGEQYF. CDR3 nucleotides: TGTGCCAGTGGAGTAGCTTTGGGGGGAGAGCAGTACTTC.

This rearrangement joins TRBV7-6 to TRBJ2-1; 9 bases are a match to TRBD1. CDR1 SGHVS and CDR2 FNYEAQ come from the germline V gene. This CDR3 contains 14 residues. V lost 5 bases to trimming and J lost 8 bases; unmatched junction nucleotides: 7. The CDR3 DNA follows: TGTGCCAGCAGCGAACAGGGGGCGATCGATGAGCAGTTCTTC. Its protein product is CASSEQGAIDEQFF.